The clone carrying this T cell receptor (beta chain) was seen a few times. Its antigen is as yet unknown. The length of the CDR3 is 13 residues. V lost 0 bases and J lost 10, with 10 bases in between. Germline CDR1 and CDR2: KGHSH and LQKENI. The data originate from a study of identical twins. Findings of the study overall: Insertion counts were lower in abundant cord blood beta clonotypes, a trend that memory repertoires did not show.

Healthy Caucasians supplied all donations. TCRdb ran MiXCR on the 5' RACE reads and lists one entry per CDR3 protein. The table includes roughly 350,000 distinct CDR3 sequences, around 9.7% detected once. Input material: naive T cells sorted from blood. The TCR comes from a woman in her forties or fifties in good health. This chain joins TRBV18 and TRBJ1-3; no clear D gene. This CDR3 is CASSPPNDNTIYF. As DNA, the CDR3 is TGTGCCAGCTCACCACCGAATGACAATACCATATATTTT.